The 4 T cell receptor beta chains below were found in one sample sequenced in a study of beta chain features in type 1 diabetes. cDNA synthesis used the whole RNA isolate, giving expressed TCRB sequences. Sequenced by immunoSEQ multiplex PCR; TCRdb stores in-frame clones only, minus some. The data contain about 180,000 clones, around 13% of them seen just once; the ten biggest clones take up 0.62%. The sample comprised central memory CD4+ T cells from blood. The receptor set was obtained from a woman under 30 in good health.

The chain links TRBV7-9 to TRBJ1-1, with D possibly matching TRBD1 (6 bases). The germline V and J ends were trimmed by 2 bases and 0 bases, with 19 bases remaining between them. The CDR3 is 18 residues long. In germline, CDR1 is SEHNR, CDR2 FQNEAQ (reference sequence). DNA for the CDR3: TGTGCCAGCAGCTTACTCCCCTTGGCGGACAGAATGAACACTGAAGCTTTCTTT. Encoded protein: CASSLLPLADRMNTEAFF.

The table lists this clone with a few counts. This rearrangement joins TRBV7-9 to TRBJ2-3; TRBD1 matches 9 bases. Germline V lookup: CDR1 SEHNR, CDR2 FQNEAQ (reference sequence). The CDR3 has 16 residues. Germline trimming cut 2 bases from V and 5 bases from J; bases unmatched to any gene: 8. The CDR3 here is CASSLKDRGFQDTQYF. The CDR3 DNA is TGTGCCAGCAGCTTAAAGGACAGGGGCTTTCAAGATACGCAGTATTTT. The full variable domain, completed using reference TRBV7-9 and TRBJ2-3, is DTGVSQNPRHKITKRGQNVTFRCDPISEHNRLYWYRQTLGQGPEFLTYFQNEAQLEKSRLLSDRFSAERPKGSFSTLEIQRTEQGDSAMYLCASSLKDRGFQDTQYFGPGTRLTVL.

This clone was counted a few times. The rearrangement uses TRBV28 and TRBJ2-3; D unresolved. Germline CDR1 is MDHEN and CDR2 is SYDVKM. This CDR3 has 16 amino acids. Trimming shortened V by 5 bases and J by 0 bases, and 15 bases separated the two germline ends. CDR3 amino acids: CASSTPRGISTDTQYF. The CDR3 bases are TGTGCCAGCAGTACCCCCCGCGGAATAAGCACAGATACGCAGTATTTT.

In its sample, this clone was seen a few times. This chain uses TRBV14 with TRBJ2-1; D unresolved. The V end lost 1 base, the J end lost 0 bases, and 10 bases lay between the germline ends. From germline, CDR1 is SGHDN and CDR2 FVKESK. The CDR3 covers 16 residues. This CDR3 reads CASSQARGSSYNEQFF. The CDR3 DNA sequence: TGTGCCAGCAGCCAAGCGCGCGGAAGCTCCTACAATGAGCAGTTCTTC.